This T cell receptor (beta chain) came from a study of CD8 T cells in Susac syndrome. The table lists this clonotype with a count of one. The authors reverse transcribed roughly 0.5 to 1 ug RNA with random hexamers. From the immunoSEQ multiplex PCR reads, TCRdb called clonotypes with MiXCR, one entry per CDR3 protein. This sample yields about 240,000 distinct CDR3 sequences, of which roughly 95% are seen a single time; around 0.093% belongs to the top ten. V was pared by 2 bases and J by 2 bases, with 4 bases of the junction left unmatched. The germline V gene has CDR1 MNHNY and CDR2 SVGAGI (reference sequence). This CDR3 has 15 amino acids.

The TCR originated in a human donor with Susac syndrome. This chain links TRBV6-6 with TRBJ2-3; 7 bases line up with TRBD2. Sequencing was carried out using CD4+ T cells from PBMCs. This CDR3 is CASSYAGDVTDTQYF. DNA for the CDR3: TGTGCCAGCAGTTACGCGGGAGACGTCACAGATACGCAGTATTTT.